This record looks at one T cell receptor (beta chain) sequence and its context. These data come from a study of blood T cell repertoires in COVID-19. Study context: Samples taken during acute and convalescent COVID-19 were collected in the United States, Italy and Spain. Nucleic acid was either cDNA or gDNA, and it came from T cells, B-cell-depleted T cells, or PBMCs.

In germline, CDR1 is SGHVS, CDR2 FNYEAQ. V dropped 1 base and J dropped 4 bases, with 5 bases sitting between them. This CDR3 is built from 13 residues. Study processing details: For nucleated cells, counts were estimated from reference gene primer amplification. Libraries were prepared by immunoSEQ multiplex PCR; TCRdb keeps only in-frame clonotypes and omits some of them. The D gene and trimming were derived from the DNA, and the V and J assignments and clone size from that table. The data hold 200,000 to 300,000 clones, with about 87% observed a single time. What was sequenced was peripheral blood. The clonotype was recovered from a woman aged 40 to 50 with acute or convalescent COVID-19. V is TRBV7-6 and J is TRBJ1-5; no reliable D call. CDR3 protein: CASSLDQNQPQHF. CDR3 coding DNA: TGTGCCAGCAGCTTAGATCAGAATCAGCCCCAGCATTTT.